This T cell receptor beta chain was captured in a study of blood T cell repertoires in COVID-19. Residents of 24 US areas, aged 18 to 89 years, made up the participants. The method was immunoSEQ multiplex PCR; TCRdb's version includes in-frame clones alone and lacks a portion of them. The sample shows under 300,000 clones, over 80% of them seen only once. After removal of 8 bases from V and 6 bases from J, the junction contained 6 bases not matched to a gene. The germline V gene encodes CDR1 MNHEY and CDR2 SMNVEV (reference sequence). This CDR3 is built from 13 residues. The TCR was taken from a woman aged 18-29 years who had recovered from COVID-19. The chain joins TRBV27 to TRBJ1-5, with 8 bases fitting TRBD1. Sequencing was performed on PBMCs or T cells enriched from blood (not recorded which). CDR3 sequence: CASQGAGGQPQHF. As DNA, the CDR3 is TGTGCCAGCCAGGGGGCTGGAGGTCAGCCCCAGCATTTT.